The clone carrying this T cell receptor (beta chain) showed up just once. The same CDR3 also results from other DNA sequences found in this sample. This CDR3 is built from 15 residues. Germline CDR1 reads MNHNS; CDR2 reads SASEGT. The ends were cut back, 3 bases at V and 3 bases at J, with 14 bases in the middle. The record originates from a study of blood T cell repertoires in COVID-19. In the original workflow: Using reference gene primer amplification, nucleated cell counts were estimated. Profiled with immunoSEQ multiplex PCR; TCRdb holds only in-frame clones, not every one. The DNA was the basis for D and trimming; V, J and clone size are from that table. Found here are fewer than 200,000 clones, about 79% of them singletons; the top ten hold nearly 15%.

Sequenced material: PBMCs or T cells enriched from blood (not recorded which). The chain combines TRBV6-1 with TRBJ1-2; possible D gene TRBD1, 5 bases. The TCR was taken from a man aged 50 or older who had recovered from COVID-19. CDR3 residues: CASSEGPGPYYGYTF. In DNA, the CDR3 is TGTGCCAGCAGTGAGGGGCCTGGCCCCTACTATGGCTACACCTTC.